Below, 5 T cell receptor beta chains from the same sample are listed, as sequenced in a study of early stage breast cancer tumors. Generated by immunoSEQ multiplex PCR, the TCRdb table keeps only in-frame clones and is missing some. Of about 9,600 clones in the sample, 64% were seen once. The sequenced sample consisted of breast tumor tissue. These receptors were taken from a person between 55 and 70 years old with breast cancer.

V and J are TRBV28 and TRBJ1-2, with 8 bases matching TRBD1. There are 13 residues in the CDR3. CDR1 and CDR2 from the germline V gene are MDHEN and SYDVKM. The CDR3 is CATGQEIFYGYTF. CDR3 sequence (DNA): TGTGCGACGGGACAGGAAATTTTTTATGGCTACACCTTC.

The gene calls are TRBV10-3 and TRBJ2-3; D remains ambiguous. The CDR3 is made up of 13 amino acids. The germline CDR1 and CDR2 sequences are ENHRY and SYGVKD. Trimming left V 3 bases short and J 0 bases short, with 4 bases between. CDR3 sequence: CAISEGSTDTQYF. CDR3 coding DNA: TGTGCCATCAGTGAAGGTAGCACAGATACGCAGTATTTT.

The chain combines TRBV7-3 with TRBJ1-1, with TRBD1 identical over 8 bases. The CDR3 extends over 14 amino acids. In germline, CDR1 is SGHTA, CDR2 FQGTGA. The V gene end was trimmed by 4 bases and the J gene end by 4 bases; junction bases not matched to a gene: 5. The CDR3 protein is CASSSQGAGTEAFF. The CDR3 DNA is TGTGCCAGCAGCTCCCAGGGGGCAGGCACTGAAGCTTTCTTT.

This clone has just one count. V is TRBV25-1 and J is TRBJ1-6; possibly TRBD1 for D (6 bases). CDR1 is MGHDK, CDR2 SYGVNS, per germline. V was pared by 6 bases and J by 3 bases, with 15 bases between. The CDR3 loop spans 16 amino acids. The CDR3 reads CASSGGGSFYNSPLHF. The CDR3 DNA reads as TGTGCCAGCAGCGGAGGGGGGAGTTTCTATAATTCACCCCTCCACTTT.

This sequence joins TRBV7-9 and TRBJ2-7, with D perhaps TRBD1 or TRBD2 (5 bases each). The CDR3 is 13 amino acids. Trimming removed 8 bases at V and 5 bases at J, with 16 bases between. From germline, CDR1 is SEHNR and CDR2 FQNEAQ (reference sequence). The CDR3 DNA reads as TGTGCCAGCCAAATATCCGGGACCCACGAGCAGTACTTC. Its translation: CASQISGTHEQYF.